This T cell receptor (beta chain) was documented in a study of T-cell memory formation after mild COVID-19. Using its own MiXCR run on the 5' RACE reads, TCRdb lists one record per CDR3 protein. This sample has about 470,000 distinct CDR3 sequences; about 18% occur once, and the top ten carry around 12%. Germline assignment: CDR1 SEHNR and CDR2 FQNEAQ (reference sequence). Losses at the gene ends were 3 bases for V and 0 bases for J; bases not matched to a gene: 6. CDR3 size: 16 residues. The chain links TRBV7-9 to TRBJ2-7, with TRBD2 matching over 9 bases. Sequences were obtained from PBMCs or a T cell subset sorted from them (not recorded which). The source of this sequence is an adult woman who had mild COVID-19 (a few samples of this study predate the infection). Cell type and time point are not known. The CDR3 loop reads CASSFPLAGNSYEQYF. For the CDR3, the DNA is TGTGCCAGCAGCTTTCCTCTAGCGGGAAACTCCTACGAGCAGTACTTC.